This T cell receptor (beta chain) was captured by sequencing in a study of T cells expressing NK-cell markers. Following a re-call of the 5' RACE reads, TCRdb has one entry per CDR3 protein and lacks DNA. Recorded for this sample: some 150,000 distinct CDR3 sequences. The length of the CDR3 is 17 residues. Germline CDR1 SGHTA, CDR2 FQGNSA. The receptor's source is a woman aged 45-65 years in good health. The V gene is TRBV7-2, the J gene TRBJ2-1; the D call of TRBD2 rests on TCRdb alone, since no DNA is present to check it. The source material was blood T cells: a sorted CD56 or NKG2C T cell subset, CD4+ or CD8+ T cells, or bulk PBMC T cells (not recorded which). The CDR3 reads CASSLGEGFPGYNEQFF.